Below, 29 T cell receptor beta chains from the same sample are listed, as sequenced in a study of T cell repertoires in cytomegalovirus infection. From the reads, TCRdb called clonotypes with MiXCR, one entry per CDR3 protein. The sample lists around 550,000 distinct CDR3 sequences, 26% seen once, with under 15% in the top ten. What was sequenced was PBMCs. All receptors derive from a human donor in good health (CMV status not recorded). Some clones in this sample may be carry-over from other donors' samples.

CDR3 loop: CASSLVAVTQETQYF. As DNA, the CDR3 is TGTGCCAGCAGCTTAGTAGCCGTTACTCAAGAGACCCAGTACTTC. The chain combines TRBV7-4 with TRBJ2-5; no clear D. V was clipped by 1 base and J by 2 bases, with 11 bases between them. The CDR3 runs 15 residues. Germline CDR1 is SGHVT and CDR2 is SQSDAQ.

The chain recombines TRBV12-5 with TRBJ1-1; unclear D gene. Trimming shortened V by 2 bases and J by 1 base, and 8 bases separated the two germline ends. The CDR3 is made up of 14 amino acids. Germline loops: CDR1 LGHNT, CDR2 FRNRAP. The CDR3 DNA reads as TGTGCTAGTGGTTTGTCAGTGGAGAACACTGAAGCTTTCTTT. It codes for CASGLSVENTEAFF.

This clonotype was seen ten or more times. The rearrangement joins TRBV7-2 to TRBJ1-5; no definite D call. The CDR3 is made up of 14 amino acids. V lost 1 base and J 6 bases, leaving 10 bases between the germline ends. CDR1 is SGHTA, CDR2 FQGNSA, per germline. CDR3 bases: TGTGCCAGCAGCTTAGAGGCGGTTCTTCAGCCCCAGCATTTT. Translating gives CASSLEAVLQPQHF.

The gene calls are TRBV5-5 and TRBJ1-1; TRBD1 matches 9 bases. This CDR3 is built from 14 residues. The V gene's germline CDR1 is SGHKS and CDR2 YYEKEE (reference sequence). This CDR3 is CAWRDRENRTEAFF. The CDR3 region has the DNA TGTGCGTGGCGGGACAGGGAGAATCGCACTGAAGCTTTCTTT.

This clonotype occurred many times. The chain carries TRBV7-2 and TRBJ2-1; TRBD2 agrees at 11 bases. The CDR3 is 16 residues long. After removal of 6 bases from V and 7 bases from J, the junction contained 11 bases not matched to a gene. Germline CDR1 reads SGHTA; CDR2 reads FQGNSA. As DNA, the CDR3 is TGTGCCAGCAGGCCAGAGGCGACTAGCGGGGATAATGAGCAGTTCTTC. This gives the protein CASRPEATSGDNEQFF.

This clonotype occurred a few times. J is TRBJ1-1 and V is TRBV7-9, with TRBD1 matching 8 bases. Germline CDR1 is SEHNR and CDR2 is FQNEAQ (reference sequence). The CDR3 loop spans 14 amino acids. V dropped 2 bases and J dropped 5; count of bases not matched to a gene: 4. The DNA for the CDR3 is TGTGCCAGCAGCTTAATGGACAGGGCTACTGAAGCTTTCTTT. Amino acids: CASSLMDRATEAFF.

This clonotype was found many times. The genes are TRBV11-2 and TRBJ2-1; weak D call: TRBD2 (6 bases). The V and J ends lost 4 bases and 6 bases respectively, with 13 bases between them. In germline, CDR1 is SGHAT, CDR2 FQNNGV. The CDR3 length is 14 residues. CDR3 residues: CASSSLAGSNEQFF. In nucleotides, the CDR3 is TGTGCCAGCAGCTCGCTCGCGGGAAGCAATGAGCAGTTCTTC.

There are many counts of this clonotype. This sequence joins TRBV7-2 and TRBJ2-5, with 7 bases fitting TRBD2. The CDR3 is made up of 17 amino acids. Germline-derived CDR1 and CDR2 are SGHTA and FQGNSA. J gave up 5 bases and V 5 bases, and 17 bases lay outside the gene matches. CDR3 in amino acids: CASSQGSSSWGGETQYF. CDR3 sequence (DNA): TGTGCCAGCAGCCAGGGTTCTTCCTCGTGGGGAGGGGAGACCCAGTACTTC.

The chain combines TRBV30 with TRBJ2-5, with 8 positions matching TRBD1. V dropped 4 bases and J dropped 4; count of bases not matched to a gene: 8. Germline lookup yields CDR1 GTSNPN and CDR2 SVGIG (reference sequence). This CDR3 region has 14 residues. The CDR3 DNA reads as TGTGCCTGGACCCGCCGGACAGGGACAGAGACCCAGTACTTC. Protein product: CAWTRRTGTETQYF. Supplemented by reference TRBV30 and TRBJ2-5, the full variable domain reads SQTIHQWPATLVQPVGSPLSLECTVEGTSNPNLYWYRQAAGRGLQLLFYSVGIGQISSEVPQNLSASRPQDRQFILSSKKLLLSDSGFYLCAWTRRTGTETQYFGPGTRLLVL.

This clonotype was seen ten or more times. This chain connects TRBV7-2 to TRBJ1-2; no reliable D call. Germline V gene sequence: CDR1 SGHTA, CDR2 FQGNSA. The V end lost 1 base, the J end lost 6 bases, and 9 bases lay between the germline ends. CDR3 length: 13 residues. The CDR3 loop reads CASSLGQWDGYTF. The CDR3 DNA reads TGTGCCAGCAGCTTAGGTCAATGGGATGGCTACACCTTC.

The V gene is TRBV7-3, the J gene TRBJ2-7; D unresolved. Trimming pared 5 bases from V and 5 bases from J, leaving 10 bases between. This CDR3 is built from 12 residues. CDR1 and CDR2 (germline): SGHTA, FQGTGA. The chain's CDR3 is CASSPGPDEQYF. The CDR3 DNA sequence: TGTGCCAGCAGCCCAGGCCCAGACGAGCAGTACTTC.

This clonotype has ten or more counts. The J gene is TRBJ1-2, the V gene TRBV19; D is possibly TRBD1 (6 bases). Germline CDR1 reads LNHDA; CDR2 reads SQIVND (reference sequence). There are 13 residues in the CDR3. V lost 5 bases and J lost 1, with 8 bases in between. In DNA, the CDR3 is TGTGCCAGTAGTCCGGACAGTAACTATGGCTACACCTTC. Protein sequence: CASSPDSNYGYTF.

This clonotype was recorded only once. DNA for the CDR3: TGTGCCAGCAGTGGGGTGAGGACTAGCGGGAGTAAGGGCAATGAGCAGTTCTTC. Residues: CASSGVRTSGSKGNEQFF. V is TRBV6-2 or TRBV6-3 and J is TRBJ2-1; 13 nucleotides agree with TRBD2. Losses at the gene ends were 5 bases for V and 6 bases for J; bases not matched to a gene: 13. The length of the CDR3 is 18 residues. Germline V gene data show CDR1 as MNHEY and CDR2 as SVGEGT.

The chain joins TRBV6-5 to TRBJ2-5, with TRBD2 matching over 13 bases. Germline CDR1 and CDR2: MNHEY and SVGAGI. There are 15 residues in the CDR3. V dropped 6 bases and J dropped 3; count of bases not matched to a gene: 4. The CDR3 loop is CASRRTSGRKETQYF. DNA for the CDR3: TGTGCCAGCAGACGGACTAGCGGGAGAAAAGAGACCCAGTACTTC.

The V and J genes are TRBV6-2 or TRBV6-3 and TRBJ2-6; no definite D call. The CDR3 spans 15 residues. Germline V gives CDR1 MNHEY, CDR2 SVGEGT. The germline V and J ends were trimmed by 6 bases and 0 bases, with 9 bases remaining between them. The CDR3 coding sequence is TGTGCCAGCAGCCTCCCCAGCTCTGGGGCCAACGTCCTGACTTTC. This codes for CASSLPSSGANVLTF.

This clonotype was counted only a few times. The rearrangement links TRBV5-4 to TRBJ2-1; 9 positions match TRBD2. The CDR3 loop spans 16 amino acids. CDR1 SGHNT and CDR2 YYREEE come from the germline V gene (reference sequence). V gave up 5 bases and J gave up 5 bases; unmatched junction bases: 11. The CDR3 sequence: CASSRPGLAPHNEQFF. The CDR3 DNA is TGTGCCAGCAGTCGACCGGGACTAGCCCCCCACAATGAGCAGTTCTTC.

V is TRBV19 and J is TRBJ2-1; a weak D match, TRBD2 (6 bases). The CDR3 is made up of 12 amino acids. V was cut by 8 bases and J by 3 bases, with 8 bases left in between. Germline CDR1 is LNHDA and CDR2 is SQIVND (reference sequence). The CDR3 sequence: CASRGLYNEQFF. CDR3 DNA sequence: TGTGCCAGTCGGGGACTCTACAATGAGCAGTTCTTC. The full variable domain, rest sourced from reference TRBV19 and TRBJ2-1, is DGGITQSPKYLFRKEGQNVTLSCEQNLNHDAMYWYRQDPGQGLRLIYYSQIVNDFQKGDIAEGYSVSREKKESFPLTVTSAQKNPTAFYLCASRGLYNEQFFGPGTRLTVL.

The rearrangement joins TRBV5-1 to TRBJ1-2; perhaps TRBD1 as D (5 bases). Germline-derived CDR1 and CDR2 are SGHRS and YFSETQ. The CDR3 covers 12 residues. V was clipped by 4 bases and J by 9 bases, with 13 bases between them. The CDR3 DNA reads TGCGCCAGCAGCCTGCTAGACAGTCGCTACACCTTC. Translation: CASSLLDSRYTF.

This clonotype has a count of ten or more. The CDR3 nucleotides read TGTGCCAGCAGCTTAGCGTTCTACTCTGGGGCCAACGTCCTGACTTTC. This sequence encodes CASSLAFYSGANVLTF. The chain carries TRBV7-8 and TRBJ2-6; no clear D. CDR3 length: 16 amino acids. The ends were cut back, 0 bases at V and 0 bases at J, with 6 bases in the middle. In germline, CDR1 is SGHVS, CDR2 FQNEAQ.

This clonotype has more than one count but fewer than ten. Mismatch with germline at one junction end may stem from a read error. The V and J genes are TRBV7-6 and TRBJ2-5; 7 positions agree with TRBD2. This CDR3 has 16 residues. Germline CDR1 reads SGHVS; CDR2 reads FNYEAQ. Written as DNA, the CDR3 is TGTGCTAGCAGCCCTGGGGGTGACGGGAGGCGGGAGACCCAGTACTTC. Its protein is CASSPGGDGRRETQYF.

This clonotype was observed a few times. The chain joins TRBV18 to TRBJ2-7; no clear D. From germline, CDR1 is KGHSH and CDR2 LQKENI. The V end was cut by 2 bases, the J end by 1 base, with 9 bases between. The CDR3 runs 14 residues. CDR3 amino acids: CASSPSWDSYEQYV. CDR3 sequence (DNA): TGTGCCAGCTCACCATCCTGGGATTCCTACGAGCAGTACGTC.

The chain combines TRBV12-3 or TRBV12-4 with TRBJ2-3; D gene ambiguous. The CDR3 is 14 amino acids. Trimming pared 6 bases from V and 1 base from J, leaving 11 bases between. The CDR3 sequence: CASRGRWGTDTQYF. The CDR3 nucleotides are TGTGCCAGCAGGGGTCGTTGGGGCACAGATACGCAGTATTTT.

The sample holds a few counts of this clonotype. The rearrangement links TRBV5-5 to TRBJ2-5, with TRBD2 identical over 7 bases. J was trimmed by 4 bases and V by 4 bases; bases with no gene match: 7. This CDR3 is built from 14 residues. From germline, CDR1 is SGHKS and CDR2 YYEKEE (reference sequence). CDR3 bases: TGTGCCAGCAGCCGGGAGGTGTGGGGAGAGACCCAGTACTTC. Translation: CASSREVWGETQYF.

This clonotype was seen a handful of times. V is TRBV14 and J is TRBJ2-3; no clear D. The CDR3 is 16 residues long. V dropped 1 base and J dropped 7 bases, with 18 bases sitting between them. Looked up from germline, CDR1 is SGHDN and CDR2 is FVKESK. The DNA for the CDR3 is TGTGCCAGCAGCCAAGTCGGGCTAGGTTATTCTTATACGCAGTATTTT. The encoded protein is CASSQVGLGYSYTQYF.

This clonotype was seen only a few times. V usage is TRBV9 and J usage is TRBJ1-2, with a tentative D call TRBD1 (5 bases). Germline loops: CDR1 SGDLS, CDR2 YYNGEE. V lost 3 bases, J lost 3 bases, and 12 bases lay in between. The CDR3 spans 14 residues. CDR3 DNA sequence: TGTGCCAGCAGCGCCCGGGACGGCTACTATGGCTACACCTTC. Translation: CASSARDGYYGYTF.

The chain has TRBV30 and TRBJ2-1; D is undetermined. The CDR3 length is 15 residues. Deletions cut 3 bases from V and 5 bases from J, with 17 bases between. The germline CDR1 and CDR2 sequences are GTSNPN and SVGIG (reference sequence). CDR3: CAWSVGLERNNEQFF. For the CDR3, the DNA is TGTGCCTGGAGCGTAGGGCTAGAGAGAAACAATGAGCAGTTCTTC.

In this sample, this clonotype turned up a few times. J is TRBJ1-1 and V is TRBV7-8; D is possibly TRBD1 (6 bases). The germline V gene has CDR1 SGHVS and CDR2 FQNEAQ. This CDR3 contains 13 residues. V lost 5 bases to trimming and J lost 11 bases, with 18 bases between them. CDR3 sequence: CASSPKGGQGAFF. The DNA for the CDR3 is TGTGCCAGCAGCCCCAAAGGGGGGCAGGGGGCTTTCTTT.

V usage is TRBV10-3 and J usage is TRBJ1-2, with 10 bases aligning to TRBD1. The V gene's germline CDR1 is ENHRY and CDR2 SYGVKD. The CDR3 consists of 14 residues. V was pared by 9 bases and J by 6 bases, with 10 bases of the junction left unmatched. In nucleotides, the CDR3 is TGTGCCATGCACCCGGGACAGGGGTTACATGGCTACACCTTC. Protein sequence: CAMHPGQGLHGYTF.

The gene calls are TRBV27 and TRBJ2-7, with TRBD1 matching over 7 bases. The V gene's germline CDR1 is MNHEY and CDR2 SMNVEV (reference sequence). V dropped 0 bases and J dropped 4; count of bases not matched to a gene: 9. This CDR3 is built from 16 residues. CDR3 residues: CASSLSSYGQAYEQYF. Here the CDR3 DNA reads TGTGCCAGCAGTTTATCCTCGTATGGACAGGCATACGAGCAGTACTTC.